The rows below give T cell receptor beta chains drawn from one sample of a study of blood T cell repertoires in COVID-19. Method: immunoSEQ multiplex PCR; TCRdb's copy keeps in-frame clones and lacks some. The sample consists of about 150,000 clones, roughly 90% of them appearing once. Input material: peripheral blood. The receptors come from a human donor in a cohort sampled during active COVID-19. The CDR3 runs from the conserved cysteine through the conserved F or W. The D gene is left open where the match is weak. Some rows mark clone size as missing; the rest say once, few, many or name a class of expanded clone.

TRBJ2-1	.	TRBV11-3	.	CASSLTMGLDNEQFF	TGTGCCAGCAGCTTAACTATGGGACTCGACAATGAGCAGTTCTTC
TRBJ1-1	.	TRBV18	.	CASSPGAGGAFF	TGTGCCAGCTCACCGGGAGCCGGGGGAGCTTTCTTT
TRBJ2-5	.	TRBV19	.	CASSIVSGFDKETQYF	TGTGCCAGTAGTATAGTGTCGGGATTCGACAAAGAGACCCAGTACTTC
TRBJ1-2	.	TRBV30	.	CAIQDTNYGYTF	TGTGCTATCCAGGACACGAACTATGGCTACACCTTC
TRBJ1-1	.	TRBV27	TRBD1	CASSLDRNMNTEAFF	TGTGCCAGCAGTCTGGACAGGAATATGAACACTGAAGCTTTCTTT
TRBJ2-5	once	TRBV11-3	.	CASSLDKETQYF	TGTGCCAGCAGCTTAGATAAAGAGACCCAGTACTTC
TRBJ2-2	.	TRBV13	.	CASSRDPRDSGELFF	TGTGCCAGCAGCCGAGACCCCAGGGACTCCGGGGAGCTGTTTTTT
TRBJ2-1	.	TRBV28	TRBD2	CASTQGSSGSRGNEQFF	TGTGCCAGCACCCAAGGTTCTAGCGGGAGTAGAGGTAATGAGCAGTTCTTC
TRBJ2-7	.	TRBV6-2/TRBV6-3	TRBD2	CASSLGLAGAFSYEQYF	TGTGCCAGCAGTTTGGGACTAGCGGGGGCCTTCTCCTACGAGCAGTACTTC
TRBJ2-3	few	TRBV5-1	.	CASRGHGDGMATDTQYF	TGCGCCAGCAGGGGGCACGGAGATGGGATGGCCACAGATACGCAGTATTTT
TRBJ1-1	.	TRBV12-5	.	CASGLGGGITEAFF	TGTGCTAGTGGTTTGGGCGGGGGGATCACTGAAGCTTTCTTT
TRBJ2-3	.	TRBV9	.	CASSVYGTSTDTQYF	TGTGCCAGCAGCGTATACGGGACTAGCACAGATACGCAGTATTTT
TRBJ2-3	.	TRBV7-2	.	CASSLVGASPSTDTQYF	TGTGCCAGCAGCTTAGTGGGGGCGTCACCTAGCACAGATACGCAGTATTTT
TRBJ2-7	.	TRBV7-2	.	CASSLGPAVYEQYF	TGTGCCAGCAGCTTAGGCCCAGCGGTCTACGAGCAGTACTTC
TRBJ2-1	.	TRBV28	.	CASSISQGSHEQFF	TGTGCCAGCAGTATCAGCCAGGGTTCCCATGAGCAGTTCTTC
TRBJ2-1	.	TRBV6-5	TRBD2	CASSSTSGIPYNEQFF	TGTGCCAGCAGTTCGACTAGCGGGATCCCCTACAATGAGCAGTTCTTC
TRBJ2-7	.	TRBV28	.	CASSPTPQVSYEQYF	TGTGCCAGCAGTCCCACCCCACAGGTCTCCTACGAGCAGTACTTC
TRBJ2-2	.	TRBV7-9	TRBD1	CASSFDRAGELFF	TGTGCCAGCAGCTTCGACAGGGCCGGGGAGCTGTTTTTT
TRBJ2-7	.	TRBV10-3	.	CAISPGTPPYEQYF	TGTGCCATCAGCCCCGGGACACCCCCCTACGAGCAGTACTTC
TRBJ1-2	.	TRBV28	TRBD1	CASSRPGTGGPYGYTF	TGTGCCAGCAGCCGACCCGGGACAGGGGGGCCATATGGCTACACCTTC
TRBJ1-2	once	TRBV6-5	.	CASSYGPSSYGYTF	TGTGCCAGCAGTTACGGGCCCTCGAGCTATGGCTACACCTTC
TRBJ2-5	.	TRBV28	.	CASSLMVARETQYF	TGTGCCAGCAGTTTAATGGTAGCACGAGAGACCCAGTACTTC
TRBJ1-4	once	TRBV19	TRBD1	CASSPRTGLNEKLFF	TGTGCCAGTAGTCCCCGGACAGGGCTTAATGAAAAACTGTTTTTT
TRBJ1-3	.	TRBV28	TRBD1	CASEQGVGNTIYF	TGTGCCAGCGAGCAGGGGGTAGGAAACACCATATATTTT
TRBJ1-4	.	TRBV2	TRBD1	CASKQGVGEKLFF	TGTGCCAGCAAACAGGGGGTAGGGGAAAAACTGTTTTTT
TRBJ2-4	.	TRBV10-3	.	CATSGAGGGKNIQYF	TGTGCCACATCAGGGGCAGGTGGAGGTAAAAACATTCAGTACTTC
TRBJ2-5	.	TRBV27	.	CASSLSEAGQTQYF	TGTGCCAGCAGTTTATCTGAGGCAGGGCAGACCCAGTACTTC
TRBJ1-5	few	TRBV7-8	TRBD1	CASSLAWTGERQPQHF	TGTGCCAGCAGCTTAGCTTGGACAGGGGAGCGTCAGCCCCAGCATTTT
TRBJ2-7	.	TRBV28	TRBD2	CASSSAHETSGRQYSYEQYF	TGTGCCAGCAGTTCCGCTCATGAGACTAGCGGGAGACAATACTCCTACGAGCAGTACTTC
TRBJ1-2	.	TRBV30	.	CAWSVQAVVYGYTF	TGTGCCTGGAGTGTACAGGCGGTCGTCTATGGCTACACCTTC
TRBJ2-3	.	TRBV7-3	TRBD1	CASSSGQGEDTQYF	TGTGCCAGCAGCTCCGGACAGGGGGAAGATACGCAGTATTTT
TRBJ2-1	once	TRBV5-1	TRBD2	CASSSEPGLVNEQFF	TGCGCCAGCAGCTCTGAGCCGGGACTAGTCAATGAGCAGTTCTTC
TRBJ2-7	.	TRBV5-1	TRBD1	CASSLAIGTGGSEQYF	TGCGCCAGCAGCTTGGCGATTGGGACAGGGGGTTCCGAGCAGTACTTC
TRBJ2-1	.	TRBV7-6	TRBD2	CASSLQRGAYNEQFF	TGTGCCAGCAGCTTACAGCGGGGGGCATACAATGAGCAGTTCTTC
TRBJ1-1	.	TRBV19	.	CARVRGRLSEAFF	TGTGCCAGAGTCAGAGGGAGGTTGTCTGAAGCTTTCTTT
TRBJ1-5	.	TRBV18	TRBD1	CASSQGTDKNQPQHF	TGTGCCAGCTCACAGGGGACAGATAAAAATCAGCCCCAGCATTTT
TRBJ1-2	few	TRBV19	.	CASKVTGINYGYTF	TGTGCCAGCAAAGTAACAGGGATTAACTATGGCTACACCTTC
TRBJ1-2	.	TRBV7-9	.	CASSRLAGRGNYGYTF	TGTGCCAGCAGCCGACTGGCAGGGCGAGGCAACTATGGCTACACCTTC
TRBJ2-5	.	TRBV24-1	.	CATSVSTGPQETQYF	TGTGCCACCAGTGTCTCGACAGGACCCCAAGAGACCCAGTACTTC
TRBJ1-5	once	TRBV19	.	CASKGRRGYSNQPQHF	TGTGCCAGTAAGGGCAGAAGGGGATATAGCAATCAGCCCCAGCATTTT
TRBJ2-3	.	TRBV4-2	.	CASSQEELADTQYF	TGTGCCAGCAGCCAAGAAGAGCTAGCAGATACGCAGTATTTT
TRBJ1-5	.	TRBV19	.	CASSIIAGNQPQHF	TGTGCCAGTAGTATCATAGCGGGAAATCAGCCCCAGCATTTT
TRBJ1-6	once	TRBV7-3	.	CASSLTGPPGSPLHF	TGTGCCAGCAGCCTAACCGGGCCCCCGGGATCACCCCTCCACTTT
TRBJ1-6	.	TRBV7-8	TRBD1	CASSSHRTGDSPLHF	TGTGCCAGCAGCTCTCACCGGACAGGCGATTCACCCCTCCACTTT
TRBJ2-2	few	TRBV28	TRBD1	CASSRMQGASTNTGELFF	TGTGCCAGCAGTCGGATGCAGGGGGCCTCGACGAACACCGGGGAGCTGTTTTTT
TRBJ1-3	many	TRBV3-1/TRBV3-2	.	CASSPRKGRDNSGNTIYF	TGTGCCAGCAGCCCTAGAAAGGGCCGGGACAACTCTGGAAACACCATATATTTT
TRBJ2-7	.	TRBV6-5	TRBD1	CASSGNRGKKYF	TGTGCCAGCAGCGGCAACAGGGGAAAAAAGTACTTC
TRBJ1-2	.	TRBV14	TRBD1	CASSQERGPGQASYTF	TGTGCCAGCAGCCAAGAGCGAGGCCCGGGACAGGCATCGTACACCTTC
TRBJ2-5	.	TRBV9	TRBD2	CASSRRGGSLETQYF	TGTGCCAGCAGTCGGCGGGGGGGCAGCTTAGAGACCCAGTACTTC
TRBJ1-1	few	TRBV30	.	CAWSLAPEAFF	TGTGCCTGGAGTTTGGCCCCTGAAGCTTTCTTT
TRBJ1-1	.	TRBV7-2	TRBD1	CASSANSQGARTEAFF	TGTGCCAGCAGCGCAAATAGTCAGGGGGCTAGGACTGAAGCTTTCTTT
TRBJ2-3	.	TRBV7-9	.	CASSLGLARDTDTQYF	TGTGCCAGCAGCTTAGGTCTAGCGAGAGACACAGATACGCAGTATTTT
TRBJ2-1	once	TRBV7-9	TRBD1	CASSFMDRGDNEQFF	TGTGCCAGCAGCTTCATGGACAGGGGTGACAATGAGCAGTTCTTC
TRBJ1-2	.	TRBV5-1	.	CASSSGNYGYTF	TGCGCCAGCAGTTCCGGGAACTATGGCTACACCTTC
TRBJ1-4	.	TRBV19	TRBD1	CASSGLDRDLFF	TGTGCCAGTAGTGGACTGGACAGGGATCTGTTTTTT